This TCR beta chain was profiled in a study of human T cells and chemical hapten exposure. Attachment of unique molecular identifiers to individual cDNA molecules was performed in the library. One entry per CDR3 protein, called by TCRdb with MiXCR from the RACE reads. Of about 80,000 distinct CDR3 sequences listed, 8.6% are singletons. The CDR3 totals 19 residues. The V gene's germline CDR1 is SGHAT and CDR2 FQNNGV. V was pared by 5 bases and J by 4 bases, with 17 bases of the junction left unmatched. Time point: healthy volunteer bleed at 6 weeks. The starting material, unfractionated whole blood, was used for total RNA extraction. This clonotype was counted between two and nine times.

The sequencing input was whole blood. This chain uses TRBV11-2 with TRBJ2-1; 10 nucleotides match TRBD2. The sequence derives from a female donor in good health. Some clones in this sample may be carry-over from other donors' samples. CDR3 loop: CASSPLPFSGGQRYNEQFF. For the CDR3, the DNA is TGTGCCAGCAGCCCCCTCCCCTTTAGCGGGGGGCAGCGATACAATGAGCAGTTCTTC.